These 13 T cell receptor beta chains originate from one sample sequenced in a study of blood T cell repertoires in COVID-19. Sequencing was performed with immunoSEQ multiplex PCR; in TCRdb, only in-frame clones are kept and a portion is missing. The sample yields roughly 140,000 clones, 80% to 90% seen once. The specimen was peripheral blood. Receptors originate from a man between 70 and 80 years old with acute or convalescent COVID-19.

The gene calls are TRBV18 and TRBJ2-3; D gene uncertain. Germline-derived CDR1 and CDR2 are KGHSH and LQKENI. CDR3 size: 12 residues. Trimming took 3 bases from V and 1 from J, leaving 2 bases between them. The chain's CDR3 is CASSPGTDTQYF. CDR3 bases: TGTGCCAGCTCACCCGGCACAGATACGCAGTATTTT.

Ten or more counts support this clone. In DNA form, the CDR3 reads TGTGCCAGCAGTTTCCCTGGGATGAGAGCTAGCGGGAGGGCCTCTCTGTTTAATGAGCAGTTCTTC. Protein: CASSFPGMRASGRASLFNEQFF. The genes are TRBV28 and TRBJ2-1; TRBD2 agrees at 12 bases. The CDR3 is 22 amino acids. V lost 3 bases and J lost 7; bases outside the gene matches: 25. Per germline, CDR1 MDHEN and CDR2 SYDVKM.

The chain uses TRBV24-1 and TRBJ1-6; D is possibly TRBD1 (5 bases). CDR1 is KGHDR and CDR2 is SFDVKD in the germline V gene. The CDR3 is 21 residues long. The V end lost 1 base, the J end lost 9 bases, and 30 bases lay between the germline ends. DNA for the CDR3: TGTGCCACCAGTGATTTAGGCCCCGAGACAGCGTTAAGGTTCTTCCGTTCACCCCTCCACTTT. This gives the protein CATSDLGPETALRFFRSPLHF.

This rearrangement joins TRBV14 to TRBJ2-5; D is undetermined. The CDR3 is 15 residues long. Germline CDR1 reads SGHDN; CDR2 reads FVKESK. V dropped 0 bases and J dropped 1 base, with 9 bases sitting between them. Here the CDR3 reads CASSQDQARQETQYF. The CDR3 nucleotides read TGTGCCAGCAGCCAAGATCAGGCACGCCAAGAGACCCAGTACTTC.

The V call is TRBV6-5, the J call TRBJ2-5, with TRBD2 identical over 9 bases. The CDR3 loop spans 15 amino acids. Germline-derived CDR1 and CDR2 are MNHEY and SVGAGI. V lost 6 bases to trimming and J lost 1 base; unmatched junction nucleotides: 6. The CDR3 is CASSYLSGSQETQYF. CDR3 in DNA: TGTGCCAGCAGCTACCTTAGCGGGAGCCAAGAGACCCAGTACTTC.

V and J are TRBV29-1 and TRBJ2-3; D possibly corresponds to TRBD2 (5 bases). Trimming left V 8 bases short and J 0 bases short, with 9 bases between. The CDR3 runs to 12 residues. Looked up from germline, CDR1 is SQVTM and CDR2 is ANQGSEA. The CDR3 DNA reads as TGCAGCTATACGGGGAGCACAGATACGCAGTATTTT. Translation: CSYTGSTDTQYF.

CDR3 in DNA: TGTGCCAGCAGCTTGTGGCTCACAGATACGCAGTATTTT. Encoded protein: CASSLWLTDTQYF. The chain employs TRBV5-4 and TRBJ2-3, with unresolved D. The CDR3 is 13 residues long. CDR1 is SGHNT and CDR2 is YYREEE in the germline V gene (reference sequence). The V gene lost 1 base and the J gene lost 2 bases, with 5 bases spanning the gap.

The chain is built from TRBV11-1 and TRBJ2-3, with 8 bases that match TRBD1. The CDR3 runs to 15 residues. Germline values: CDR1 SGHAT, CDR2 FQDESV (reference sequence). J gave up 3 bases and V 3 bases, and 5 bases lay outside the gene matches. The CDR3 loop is CASSLRQGATDTQYF. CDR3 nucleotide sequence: TGTGCCAGCAGCTTGAGGCAGGGGGCAACAGATACGCAGTATTTT.

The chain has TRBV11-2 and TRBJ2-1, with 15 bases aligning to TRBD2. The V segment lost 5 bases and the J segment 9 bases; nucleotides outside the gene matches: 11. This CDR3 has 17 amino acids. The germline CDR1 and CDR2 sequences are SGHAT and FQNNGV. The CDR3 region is CASSRGLAGGGVGEQFF. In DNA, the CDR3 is TGTGCCAGCAGCCGTGGACTAGCGGGAGGGGGGGTCGGTGAGCAGTTCTTC.

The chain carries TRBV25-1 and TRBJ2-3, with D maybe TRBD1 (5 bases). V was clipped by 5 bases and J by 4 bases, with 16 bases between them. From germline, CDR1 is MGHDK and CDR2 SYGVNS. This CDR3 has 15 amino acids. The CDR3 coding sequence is TGTGCCAGCAGTTGGGGCCCAGGTCAGTCAGATACGCAGTATTTT. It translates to CASSWGPGQSDTQYF.

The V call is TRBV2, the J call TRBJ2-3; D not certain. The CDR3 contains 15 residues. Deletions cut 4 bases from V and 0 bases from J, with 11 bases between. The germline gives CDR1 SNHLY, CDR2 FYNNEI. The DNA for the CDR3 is TGTGCCAGCAGTGCCTACTACTCTAGCACAGATACGCAGTATTTT. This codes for CASSAYYSSTDTQYF.

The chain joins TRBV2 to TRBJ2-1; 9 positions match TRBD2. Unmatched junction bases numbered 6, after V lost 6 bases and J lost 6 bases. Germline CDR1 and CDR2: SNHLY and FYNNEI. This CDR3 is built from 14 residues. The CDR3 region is CASSRGTSPNEQFF. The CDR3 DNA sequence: TGTGCCAGCAGCCGCGGGACTAGCCCCAATGAGCAGTTCTTC.

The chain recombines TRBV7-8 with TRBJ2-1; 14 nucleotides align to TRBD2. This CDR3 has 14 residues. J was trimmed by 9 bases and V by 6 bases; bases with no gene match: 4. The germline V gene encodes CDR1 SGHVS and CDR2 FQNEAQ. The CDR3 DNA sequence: TGTGCCAGCAGTTGGGGACTAGCGGGAGTTGAGCAGTTCTTC. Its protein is CASSWGLAGVEQFF.